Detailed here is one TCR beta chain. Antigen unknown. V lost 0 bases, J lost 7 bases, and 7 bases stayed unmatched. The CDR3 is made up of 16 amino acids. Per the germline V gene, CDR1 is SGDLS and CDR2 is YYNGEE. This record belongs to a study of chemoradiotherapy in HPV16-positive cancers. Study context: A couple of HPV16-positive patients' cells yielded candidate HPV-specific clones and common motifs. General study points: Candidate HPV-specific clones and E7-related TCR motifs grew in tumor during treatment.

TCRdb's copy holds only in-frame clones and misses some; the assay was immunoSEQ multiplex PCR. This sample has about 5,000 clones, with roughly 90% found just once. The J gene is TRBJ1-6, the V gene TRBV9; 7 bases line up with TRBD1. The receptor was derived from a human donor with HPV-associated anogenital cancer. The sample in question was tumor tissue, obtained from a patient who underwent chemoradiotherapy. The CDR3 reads CASSVAGDRPNSPLHF. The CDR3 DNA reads TGTGCCAGCAGCGTAGCCGGGGACAGACCAAATTCACCCCTCCACTTT.